The 17 T cell receptor beta chains in this list originate from one sample, sequenced in a study of T cells expressing NK-cell markers. With the 5' RACE reads reprocessed, TCRdb shows one record per CDR3 protein and no DNA. Recorded here are hundreds of thousands of distinct CDR3 sequences; the top ten clones represent 3% to 4.5%. Sequencing input: blood T cells: a sorted CD56 or NKG2C T cell subset, CD4+ or CD8+ T cells, or bulk PBMC T cells (not recorded which). Receptor source: a man aged 18 to 30 in good health.

This sequence joins TRBV28 and TRBJ2-7; TCRdb reports TRBD2, a call that lacks DNA to check it against. Germline CDR1 is MDHEN and CDR2 is SYDVKM. CDR3 length: 15 residues. The CDR3 region is CASSQLAGGPEEQYF.

The rearrangement uses TRBV28 and TRBJ2-5; TCRdb's assignment of TRBD2 cannot be checked, as there is no DNA. The V gene's germline CDR1 is MDHEN and CDR2 SYDVKM. There are 15 residues in the CDR3. The CDR3 is CASEGSPRYQETQYF. Full variable domain (remainder filled in from reference TRBV28 and TRBJ2-5): DVKVTQSSRYLVKRTGEKVFLECVQDMDHENMFWYRQDPGLGLRLIYFSYDVKMKEKGDIPEGYSVSREKKERFSLILESASTNQTSMYLCASEGSPRYQETQYFGPGTRLLVL.

The chain couples TRBV5-6 to TRBJ2-7; no DNA is available, so the TRBD1 call from TCRdb remains unchecked. The CDR3 sequence is 15 residues long. CDR1 SGHDT and CDR2 YYEEEE come from the germline V gene. CDR3 sequence reads: CASSDQPGPIYEQYF.

The rearrangement joins TRBV7-9 to TRBJ2-7; absent DNA, TCRdb's TRBD1 call cannot be checked. Germline CDR1 is SEHNR and CDR2 is FQNEAQ (reference sequence). The CDR3 runs to 14 residues. The CDR3 loop is CASSSWDNSYEQYF. The whole variable domain, filled in from reference TRBV7-9 and TRBJ2-7, reads DTGVSQNPRHKITKRGQNVTFRCDPISEHNRLYWYRQTLGQGPEFLTYFQNEAQLEKSRLLSDRFSAERPKGSFSTLEIQRTEQGDSAMYLCASSSWDNSYEQYFGPGTRLTVT.

V and J are TRBV5-1 and TRBJ1-2. This CDR3 contains 11 residues. Germline CDR1 and CDR2: SGHRS and YFSETQ. CDR3: CASTGDYGYTF.

The gene calls are TRBV7-9 and TRBJ2-5; no DNA is available, so the TRBD1 call from TCRdb remains unchecked. The germline gives CDR1 SEHNR, CDR2 FQNEAQ (reference sequence). There are 16 residues in the CDR3. This chain's CDR3 is CASRRADREFGETQYF.

The chain joins TRBV3-1 to TRBJ2-7; TCRdb lists TRBD1, though no DNA is available to test this call. Per the germline V gene, CDR1 is LGHDT and CDR2 is YNNKEL (reference sequence). This CDR3 region has 16 residues. The CDR3 reads CASSHSLGGEIYEQYF.

V usage is TRBV3-1 and J usage is TRBJ1-1. The CDR3 totals 14 residues. From germline, CDR1 is LGHDT and CDR2 YNNKEL (reference sequence). The CDR3 region is CASSLGLKNTEAFF. Full variable domain (rest looked up from reference TRBV3-1 and TRBJ1-1): DTAVSQTPKYLVTQMGNDKSIKCEQNLGHDTMYWYKQDSKKFLKIMFSYNNKELIINETVPNRFSPKSPDKAHLNLHINSLELGDSAVYFCASSLGLKNTEAFFGQGTRLTVV.

The V gene is TRBV9, the J gene TRBJ1-2. This CDR3 has 12 amino acids. Germline CDR1 is SGDLS and CDR2 is YYNGEE. CDR3 region: CASSAANYGYTF.

The chain uses TRBV20-1 and TRBJ2-7; there is no DNA to check the TCRdb D call of TRBD1. Looked up from germline, CDR1 is DFQATT and CDR2 is SNEGSKA (reference sequence). This CDR3 has 12 residues. The CDR3 loop reads CSAMTEDYEQYF.

The chain uses TRBV12-3 or TRBV12-4 and TRBJ2-5; TCRdb's D gene call, TRBD1, goes unchecked for lack of DNA. The CDR3 is 15 residues long. This CDR3 reads CASSFSTGGEETQYF.

The chain couples TRBV6-2 or TRBV6-3 to TRBJ2-1; no DNA is available, so the TRBD1 call from TCRdb remains unchecked. Germline-derived CDR1 and CDR2 are MNHEY and SVGEGT. CDR3 length: 11 residues. CDR3 in amino acids: CASSTTGIQFF.

The rearrangement uses TRBV6-1 and TRBJ2-3; TCRdb names TRBD1, which stays unverified in the absence of DNA. The CDR3 sequence is 16 residues long. Germline lookup yields CDR1 MNHNS and CDR2 SASEGT. The chain's CDR3 is CASSLRQAPSTDTQYF.

The V and J genes are TRBV27 and TRBJ2-1; with no DNA, the TCRdb D assignment of TRBD2 cannot be verified. Germline-derived CDR1 and CDR2 are MNHEY and SMNVEV (reference sequence). The CDR3 is made up of 15 amino acids. The CDR3: CASSLSAWTYNEQFF.

This sequence joins TRBV24-1 and TRBJ1-1; TCRdb indicates TRBD1, and absent DNA this call remains unverified. CDR3 length equals 18 residues. From germline, CDR1 is KGHDR and CDR2 SFDVKD. The CDR3 loop is CATSDLFSTGAGDTEAFF.

This chain links TRBV5-1 with TRBJ1-2; there is no DNA to check the TCRdb D call of TRBD1. Per the germline V gene, CDR1 is SGHRS and CDR2 is YFSETQ. This CDR3 is 15 amino acids long. The CDR3 protein is CASSRSGISNYGYTF.

J is TRBJ2-5 and V is TRBV14. From germline, CDR1 is SGHDN and CDR2 FVKESK. The CDR3 sequence is 13 residues long. This chain's CDR3 is CASSQMVGETQYF.